This TCR beta chain was documented in a study of cytomegalovirus exposure and HLA in healthy donors. Whole-study findings and limits: The authors listed 164 TCR beta chains as cytomegalovirus-associated.

The CDR3 loop spans 16 amino acids. Germline CDR1 reads SGHDT; CDR2 reads YYEEEE. Trimming left V 5 bases short and J 4 bases short, with 20 bases between. Data came from immunoSEQ multiplex PCR; TCRdb stores just in-frame clones and leaves some out. Of approximately 160,000 clones listed, under 90% are singletons. To note about this clone: Its antigen is not known.

The chain employs TRBV5-6 and TRBJ2-3, with a possible D match to TRBD1 (5 bases). Sequencing used PBMCs. The clonotype comes from a woman between 18 and 29 years old in good health and CMV-seropositive. DNA for the CDR3: TGTGCCAGCAGGTATCTTTCAGGGAAACAGGCAGATACGCAGTATTTT. Its translation: CASRYLSGKQADTQYF.